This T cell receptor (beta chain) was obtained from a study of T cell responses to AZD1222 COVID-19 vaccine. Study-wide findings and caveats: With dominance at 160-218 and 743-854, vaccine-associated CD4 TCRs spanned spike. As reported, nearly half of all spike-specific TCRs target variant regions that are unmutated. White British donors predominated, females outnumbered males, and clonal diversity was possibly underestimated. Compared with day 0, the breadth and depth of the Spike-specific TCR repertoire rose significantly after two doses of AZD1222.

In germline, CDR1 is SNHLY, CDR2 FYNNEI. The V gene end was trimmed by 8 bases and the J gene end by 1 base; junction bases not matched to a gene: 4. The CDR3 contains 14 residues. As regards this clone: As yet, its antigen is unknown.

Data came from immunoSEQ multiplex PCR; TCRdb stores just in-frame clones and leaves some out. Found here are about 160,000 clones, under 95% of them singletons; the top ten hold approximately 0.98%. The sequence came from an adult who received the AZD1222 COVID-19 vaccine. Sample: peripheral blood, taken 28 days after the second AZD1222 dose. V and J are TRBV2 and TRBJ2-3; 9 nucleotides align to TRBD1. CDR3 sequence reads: CASFRDRGTDTQYF. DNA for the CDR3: TGTGCCAGCTTCCGGGACAGGGGCACAGATACGCAGTATTTT.